The 16 T cell receptor beta chains below come from one sample, sequenced in a study of blood T cells in healthy people across ages. A second roughly 7 to 11 cycle PCR used barcoded and J-beta primers. TCRdb reprocessed the 5' RACE reads with MiXCR, giving one entry per CDR3 protein. The sample carries approximately 940,000 distinct CDR3 sequences, under 50% recorded once. The sequencing sample was made of blood. All receptors derive from a man aged 25-45 years in good health.

As for this clonotype: The germline gene is not matched at one end of the junction; a read error may be the cause. The rearrangement joins TRBV20-1 to TRBJ2-1; D gene ambiguous. CDR1 and CDR2 (germline): DFQATT, SNEGSKA (reference sequence). CDR3 length: 15 residues. CDR3 bases: TGCAGTGCTGCCGAGTCGATTGAGTCCTACAATGGGCAGTTCTTC. Its protein product is CSAAESIESYNGQFF.

This chain uses TRBV20-1 with TRBJ2-2, with D perhaps TRBD2 (6 bases). CDR3 length equals 20 residues. Trimming shortened V by 3 bases and J by 4 bases, and 30 bases separated the two germline ends. Germline V gene sequence: CDR1 DFQATT, CDR2 SNEGSKA (reference sequence). The CDR3 nucleotides are TGCAGTGCTAGCCATTCCGGGACTCGTTTCGTTAAGGGTGGCACCGGGGAGCTGTTTTTT. This gives the protein CSASHSGTRFVKGGTGELFF.

This rearrangement joins TRBV2 to TRBJ2-5; D ambiguous. This CDR3 is 13 amino acids long. The V and J ends lost 7 bases and 2 bases respectively, with 11 bases between them. CDR1 and CDR2 from the germline V gene are SNHLY and FYNNEI. CDR3 sequence: CASKLRSQETQYF. CDR3 DNA sequence: TGTGCCAGCAAACTTAGGAGTCAAGAGACCCAGTACTTC.

The rearrangement joins TRBV14 to TRBJ2-6; no definite D call. This CDR3 spans 20 amino acids. Germline CDR1 reads SGHDN; CDR2 reads FVKESK. Trimming shortened V by 0 bases and J by 1 base, and 19 bases separated the two germline ends. CDR3 in amino acids: CASSQDWGRILRSGANVLTF. The CDR3 bases are TGTGCCAGCAGCCAAGATTGGGGAAGGATCCTTCGATCTGGGGCCAACGTCCTGACTTTC.

This clonotype turned up a few times. This chain uses TRBV27 with TRBJ1-4, with D possibly matching TRBD1 (5 bases). Deletions cut 1 base from V and 6 bases from J, with 9 bases between. Germline V CDR1 and CDR2: MNHEY, SMNVEV (reference sequence). The CDR3 is 14 amino acids. DNA for the CDR3: TGTGCCAGCAGTTTATGGTCGGGGCATGAAAAACTGTTTTTT. Amino acid sequence: CASSLWSGHEKLFF. The variable domain in full, completed from reference TRBV27 and TRBJ1-4, reads EAQVTQNPRYLITVTGKKLTVTCSQNMNHEYMSWYRQDPGLGLRQIYYSMNVEVTDKGDVPEGYKVSRKEKRNFPLILESPSPNQTSLYFCASSLWSGHEKLFFGSGTQLSVL.

The count of this clonotype is one. The chain employs TRBV7-2 and TRBJ1-6; the D is unclear. Trimming shortened V by 6 bases and J by 0 bases, and 12 bases separated the two germline ends. The CDR3 is 16 amino acids. Per germline, CDR1 SGHTA and CDR2 FQGNSA. DNA for the CDR3: TGTGCCAGCAGTCCAAGGCAGAGCTCCTATAATTCACCCCTCCACTTT. It yields the protein CASSPRQSSYNSPLHF.

J is TRBJ2-6 and V is TRBV20-1; TRBD1 matches 7 bases. The J segment lost 0 bases and the V segment lost 5 bases, leaving 13 bases of the junction unmatched. CDR3 length equals 18 residues. Germline CDR1 is DFQATT and CDR2 is SNEGSKA (reference sequence). The CDR3 protein is CSALANRGWSSGANVLTF. Here the CDR3 DNA reads TGCAGTGCTTTAGCCAACAGGGGCTGGAGCTCTGGGGCCAACGTCCTGACTTTC.

This clonotype was counted many times. The chain is built from TRBV20-1 and TRBJ1-4; 8 nucleotides line up with TRBD1. V lost 0 bases, J lost 6 bases, and 6 bases stayed unmatched. Germline-derived CDR1 and CDR2 are DFQATT and SNEGSKA (reference sequence). This CDR3 is built from 15 residues. This chain's CDR3 is CSAREQGAGHEKLFF. CDR3 nucleotide sequence: TGCAGTGCTAGAGAGCAGGGGGCGGGTCATGAAAAACTGTTTTTT.

The sample holds a few counts of this clonotype. CDR3 amino acids: CSVTLGEGGLSYNEQFF. Written as DNA, the CDR3 is TGCAGCGTCACCCTGGGGGAGGGGGGTCTGTCCTACAATGAGCAGTTCTTC. The chain carries TRBV29-1 and TRBJ2-1, with a possible D match to TRBD2 (7 bases). V was pared by 6 bases and J by 1 base, with 22 bases between. CDR3 length: 17 residues. The germline CDR1 and CDR2 sequences are SQVTM and ANQGSEA.

This clonotype was detected a few times. The chain carries TRBV29-1 and TRBJ2-7; D is unresolved. The CDR3 runs to 13 residues. The germline V and J ends were trimmed by 4 bases and 2 bases, with 12 bases remaining between them. The germline CDR1 and CDR2 sequences are SQVTM and ANQGSEA. Here the CDR3 DNA reads TGCAGCGTTGTGGGGTCATCCCCCTACGAGCAGTACTTC. It specifies CSVVGSSPYEQYF.

The V and J genes are TRBV25-1 and TRBJ1-6; 7 bases fit TRBD1. J was trimmed by 0 bases and V by 6 bases; bases with no gene match: 5. CDR3 length: 16 amino acids. Germline V gives CDR1 MGHDK, CDR2 SYGVNS. Written as DNA, the CDR3 is TGTGCCAGCAGCCGGGACAGCCGCTCCTATAATTCACCCCTCCACTTT. Residues: CASSRDSRSYNSPLHF.

V is TRBV12-3 or TRBV12-4 and J is TRBJ1-5, with TRBD1 as a possible D gene (5 bases). This CDR3 has 13 residues. With 4 bases removed from V and 3 bases from J, the gap between germline ends came to 7 bases. In DNA form, the CDR3 reads TGTGCCAGCAGTTCACAGGACAATCAGCCCCAGCATTTT. This translates into CASSSQDNQPQHF.

Comment on this clonotype: The missing conserved phenylalanine or tryptophan at the end of this CDR3 makes a read error likely. No DNA is shown, since the ends of the CDR3 on it are uncertain; the CDR3 is the one TCRdb lists. The chain combines TRBV7-9 with TRBJ2-1; the table calls TRBD1, which could not be checked here. The CDR3 is 16 amino acids in total, end residues counted. Germline CDR1 is SEHNR and CDR2 is FQNEAQ (reference sequence). This chain's CDR3 is CASSPGQEVFGYTFGS.

In this sample, this clonotype turned up a few times. The rearrangement joins TRBV12-3 or TRBV12-4 to TRBJ2-2; D not certain. Between the trimmed V and J ends, which lost 3 bases and 8 bases, there was a span of 7 bases. CDR3 size: 12 residues. Here the CDR3 DNA reads TGTGCCAGCAGTTTCCATGGGGGGGAGCTGTTTTTT. Protein sequence: CASSFHGGELFF.

This clonotype came up a few times. The chain couples TRBV18 to TRBJ2-5, with 10 bases matching TRBD2. Looked up from germline, CDR1 is KGHSH and CDR2 is LQKENI. CDR3 length: 15 residues. V dropped 3 bases and J dropped 1; count of bases not matched to a gene: 2. The CDR3 nucleotides read TGTGCCAGCTCACCCAGGACTAGCGGCCAAGAGACCCAGTACTTC. Translating it yields CASSPRTSGQETQYF.

This clonotype has a handful of counts. The CDR3 here is CASSLSGQGRWPQHF. CDR3 DNA sequence: TGTGCCAGCAGTTTATCGGGACAGGGACGTTGGCCCCAGCATTTT. The rearrangement links TRBV27 to TRBJ1-5; TRBD1 matches 9 bases. The CDR3 is made up of 15 amino acids. Trimming cost V 0 bases and J 9 bases; bases outside gene matches: 6. The germline CDR1 and CDR2 sequences are MNHEY and SMNVEV (reference sequence).